The rows below give T cell receptor beta chains drawn from one sample of a study of CD8 T cells in Susac syndrome. One entry per CDR3 protein results from TCRdb running MiXCR on the immunoSEQ multiplex PCR reads. The profile shows about 280,000 distinct CDR3 sequences, about 85% of them singletons. What was sequenced was CD8+ T cells from PBMCs. Source of these receptors: a human donor with multiple sclerosis. CDR3s leave out the opening cysteine and the closing phenylalanine or tryptophan. Some rows mark clone size as missing; the rest say once, few, many or name a class of expanded clone.

TRBJ2-7	.	TRBV11-2	ASSLDPTYEQY
TRBJ1-1	.	TRBV28	ASSETGEVNTEAF
TRBJ2-7	few	TRBV10-3	ASLEEVTYEQY
TRBJ2-1	.	TRBV25-1	ASTRGGSDEQS
TRBJ2-7	.	TRBV20-1	SAEGAGTSRIYEQY
TRBJ2-7	.	TRBV28	ASRSETGGTYEQY
TRBJ2-7	.	TRBV28	ASSLYEVGQEGSYEQY
TRBJ2-1	.	TRBV5-1	ASSLTPGLAGEGNEQF
TRBJ2-7	.	TRBV5-1	ASSLYLGSYEQY
TRBJ1-1	.	TRBV30	AWSGGSGITEAF
TRBJ2-2	.	TRBV3-1	ASSGGTSGNTGELF
TRBJ2-2	.	TRBV7-9	ASSQGRDPLF
TRBJ1-1	.	TRBV27	ASSHLTGYTEAF
TRBJ1-1	.	TRBV12-3/TRBV12-4	ASSLRGGGEAF
TRBJ2-1	.	TRBV3-1	ASSQSSGVYNEQF
TRBJ2-1	.	TRBV10-2	ASSEGLTYEQF
TRBJ2-6	.	TRBV9	ASSPRGQEAGANVLT
TRBJ1-3	.	TRBV4-2	ASSQEQRPHSGNTIY
TRBJ1-2	.	TRBV2	ASRGAYYGYT
TRBJ2-7	.	TRBV6-5	ASSYSDGTVGYEQY
TRBJ2-2	.	TRBV30	AWAGLVNTGELF
TRBJ1-2	.	TRBV9	ASSVAAGIYYGYT
TRBJ2-7	.	TRBV27	ASSPSWGTNPYEQY
TRBJ1-2	once	TRBV5-1	ASSVVTRDRPLEYYGYT
TRBJ2-7	.	TRBV4-1	ASSQGQYEQY
TRBJ2-1	.	TRBV10-3	AISPRGTTHDEQF
TRBJ2-3	.	TRBV27	ASAEGQFLTDTQY
TRBJ2-3	few	TRBV7-2	ASSLDREDGTDTQY
TRBJ2-2	.	TRBV5-5	ASSLGSVAGELF
TRBJ2-6	.	TRBV7-7	ASSGGLKPQSRANVLT
TRBJ2-7	few	TRBV6-5	ASSYGQGPIRSYEQY
TRBJ1-1	.	TRBV19	APRVWFENTEAF
TRBJ2-1	few	TRBV19	ASSSGLEYNEQF
TRBJ1-5	.	TRBV9	ASSPDGTGGSNQPQH
TRBJ2-7	once	TRBV29-1	SVRTGEAYEQY
TRBJ1-5	.	TRBV4-1	ASSQEVGVQPQH
TRBJ2-7	.	TRBV27	ASSHDFPVGEQY
TRBJ1-4	.	TRBV7-8	ASSLVGTANEKLF
TRBJ1-5	.	TRBV12-3/TRBV12-4	ASRSWTGPNQPQH
TRBJ2-2	.	TRBV27	ATRQYPNTGELF
TRBJ2-2	.	TRBV24-1	ATSDRDSNTGELF
TRBJ1-3	few	TRBV6-5	ASSYSSVSGNTIY
TRBJ2-7	.	TRBV20-1	SARDPGRPFGQC
TRBJ2-5	.	TRBV3-1	ASSRETPQETQY
TRBJ1-4	.	TRBV7-9	ASSFFLGTDNEKLF
TRBJ1-5	few	TRBV5-6	ASSLGTENQPQH
TRBJ2-5	.	TRBV3-1	ASSQSRVGSETQY
TRBJ2-5	.	TRBV3-1	ASSQGPSGSRGARETQY
TRBJ2-5	.	TRBV29-1	SNKLIWGTQY
TRBJ2-7	few	TRBV6-1	ASSYAGGEAEQY
TRBJ1-4	.	TRBV30	AWGDQDEKLF
TRBJ2-7	.	TRBV7-7	ASSFGKAYEQY
TRBJ2-5	few	TRBV10-3	AISESGSQETQY